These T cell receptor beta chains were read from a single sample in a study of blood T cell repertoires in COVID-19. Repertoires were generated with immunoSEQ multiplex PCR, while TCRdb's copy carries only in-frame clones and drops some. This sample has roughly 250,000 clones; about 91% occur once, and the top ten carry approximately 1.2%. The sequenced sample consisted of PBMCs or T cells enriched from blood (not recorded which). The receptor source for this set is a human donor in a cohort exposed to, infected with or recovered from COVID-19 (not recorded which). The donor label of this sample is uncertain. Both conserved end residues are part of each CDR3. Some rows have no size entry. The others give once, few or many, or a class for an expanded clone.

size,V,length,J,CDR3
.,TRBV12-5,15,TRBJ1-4,CASGPSGRSGEKLFF
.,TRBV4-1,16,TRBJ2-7,CASSQDPSGVYYEQYF
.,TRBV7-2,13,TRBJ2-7,CASSGWTAYEQYF
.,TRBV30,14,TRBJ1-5,CAWSSAGENQPQHF
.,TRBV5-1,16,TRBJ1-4,CASSSALDREDEKLFF
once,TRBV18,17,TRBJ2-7,CASSPYSGGAFSYEQYF
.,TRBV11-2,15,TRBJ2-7,CASSPSWGEVGEQYF
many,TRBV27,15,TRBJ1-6,CASSPDRVDNSPLHF
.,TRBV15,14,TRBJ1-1,CATSDRGFGTEAFF
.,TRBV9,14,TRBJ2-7,CASSPRDRAYEQYF
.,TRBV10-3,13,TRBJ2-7,CAIRGTGSYEQYF
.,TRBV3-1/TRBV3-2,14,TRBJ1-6,CASSQGDRNSPLHF
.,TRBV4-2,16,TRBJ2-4,CASSQRGQGEGNIQYF
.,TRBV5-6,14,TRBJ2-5,CASSLGLGGETQYF
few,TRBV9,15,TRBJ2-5,CASSALGGARETQYF
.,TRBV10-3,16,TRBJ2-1,CAISDSQRSGYNEQFF